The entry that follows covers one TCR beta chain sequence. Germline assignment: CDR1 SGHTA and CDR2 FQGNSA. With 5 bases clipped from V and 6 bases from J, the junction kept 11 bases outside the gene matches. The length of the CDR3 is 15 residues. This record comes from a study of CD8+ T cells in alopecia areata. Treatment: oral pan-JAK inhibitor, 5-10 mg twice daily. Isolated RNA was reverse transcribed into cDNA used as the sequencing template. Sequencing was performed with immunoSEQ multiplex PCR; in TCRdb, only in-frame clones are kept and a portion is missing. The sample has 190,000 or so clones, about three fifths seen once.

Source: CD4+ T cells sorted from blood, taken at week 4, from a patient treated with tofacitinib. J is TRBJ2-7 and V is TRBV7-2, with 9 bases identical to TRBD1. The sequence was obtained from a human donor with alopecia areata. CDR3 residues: CASSTSGTGSGEQYF. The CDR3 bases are TGTGCCAGCAGCACCTCCGGGACAGGGTCGGGCGAGCAGTACTTC. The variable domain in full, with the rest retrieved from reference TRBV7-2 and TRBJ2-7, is GAGVSQSPSNKVTEKGKDVELRCDPISGHTALYWYRQSLGQGLEFLIYFQGNSAPDKSGLPSDRFSAERTGGSVSTLTIQRTQQEDSAVYLCASSTSGTGSGEQYFGPGTRLTVT.